One sample yielded the 28 T cell receptor beta chains listed below, sequenced in a study of CD8+ T cells in alopecia areata. Treatment: oral pan-JAK inhibitor, 5-10 mg twice daily. Extracted from the samples, RNA was reverse transcribed into cDNA to serve as the sequencing template. Some clones are missing from TCRdb's copy, which holds only in-frame ones; the method was immunoSEQ multiplex PCR. The sample lists about 120,000 clones; about 50% were seen once. The sequenced sample was CD4+ T cells sorted from blood, obtained at week 4, from a patient treated with tofacitinib. These receptors all come from a human donor with alopecia areata.

The chain joins TRBV25-1 to TRBJ1-1; weak D call: TRBD1 (6 bases). This CDR3 is 13 amino acids long. V lost 7 bases to trimming and J lost 6 bases, with 15 bases between them. Germline loops: CDR1 MGHDK, CDR2 SYGVNS. The CDR3 bases are TGTGCCAGCACGGGGGGGCGTTTCGCTGAAGCTTTCTTT. It encodes CASTGGRFAEAFF.

The genes are TRBV9 and TRBJ1-2; D remains ambiguous. Germline V CDR1 and CDR2: SGDLS, YYNGEE. V lost 4 bases and J 4 bases, leaving 20 bases between the germline ends. This CDR3 region has 16 residues. The CDR3 is CASSPSAVRGGYGYTF. The CDR3 DNA is TGTGCCAGCAGCCCCTCGGCTGTTCGGGGTGGCTATGGCTACACCTTC.

This rearrangement joins TRBV30 to TRBJ1-4; tentatively, D is TRBD1 (6 bases). The V gene lost 3 bases and the J gene lost 10 bases, with 18 bases spanning the gap. CDR3 length: 14 residues. CDR1 is GTSNPN and CDR2 is SVGIG in the germline V gene (reference sequence). The CDR3 DNA sequence: TGTGCCTGGAGCTACGAAAACTCCAGGGGAAAACTGTTTTTT. Its protein is CAWSYENSRGKLFF.

The V and J genes are TRBV4-1 and TRBJ1-1; perhaps TRBD1 as D (5 bases). Germline V gives CDR1 MGHRA, CDR2 YSYEKL. The CDR3 contains 13 residues. Between the trimmed V and J ends, which lost 6 bases and 10 bases, there was a span of 18 bases. The chain's CDR3 is CASRKNGAGAAFF. CDR3 sequence (DNA): TGCGCCAGCAGAAAAAACGGGGCTGGGGCAGCTTTCTTT.

The J gene is TRBJ2-7, the V gene TRBV30; possibly TRBD1 for D (6 bases). Germline V gene data show CDR1 as GTSNPN and CDR2 as SVGIG (reference sequence). V was pared by 4 bases and J by 0 bases, with 16 bases between. The CDR3 sequence is 15 residues long. The CDR3 reads CAWTRDTRSSYEQYF. The CDR3 nucleotides are TGTGCCTGGACCCGGGACACCCGGAGCTCCTACGAGCAGTACTTC.

The V gene is TRBV9, the J gene TRBJ1-5; D not resolved. V was cut by 3 bases and J by 4 bases, with 14 bases left in between. The CDR3 is 15 residues long. In germline, CDR1 is SGDLS, CDR2 YYNGEE. Here the CDR3 DNA reads TGTGCCAGCAGCGCACGACCTGGACGGAATCAGCCCCAGCATTTT. Protein sequence: CASSARPGRNQPQHF.

This clone has just a few counts. This chain links TRBV30 with TRBJ1-2; a possible D gene is TRBD1 (6 bases). With 8 bases removed from V and 1 base from J, the gap between germline ends came to 8 bases. The CDR3 has 11 residues. Germline V gives CDR1 GTSNPN, CDR2 SVGIG (reference sequence). The CDR3 reads CAKGGNYGYTF. The DNA of the CDR3 is TGTGCCAAAGGGGGTAACTATGGCTACACCTTC.

This rearrangement joins TRBV5-6 to TRBJ2-2, with 8 bases aligning to TRBD1. The CDR3 is 15 amino acids. The V gene end was trimmed by 4 bases and the J gene end by 4 bases; junction bases not matched to a gene: 6. Germline V gene data show CDR1 as SGHDT and CDR2 as YYEEEE. The CDR3 DNA sequence: TGTGCCAGCAGCCCCCGGACAGGGCTCACCGGGGAGCTGTTTTTT. Translated: CASSPRTGLTGELFF.

Worth noting for this clone: At one boundary the junction diverges from the germline segment, which might be a read error. J is TRBJ1-2 and V is TRBV29-1, with D maybe TRBD1 (6 bases). Germline CDR1 is SQVTM and CDR2 is ANQGSEA. The CDR3 consists of 13 residues. CDR3: CGVEGGGAYGYTF. As DNA, the CDR3 is TGCGGCGTTGAAGGTGGGGGGGCCTATGGCTACACCTTC.

The gene calls are TRBV29-1 and TRBJ1-1, with 7 nucleotides matching TRBD1. V lost 5 bases, J lost 3 bases, and 9 bases stayed unmatched. The CDR3 sequence is 14 residues long. From germline, CDR1 is SQVTM and CDR2 ANQGSEA. CDR3 sequence (DNA): TGCAGCGTTTTGGGACAGCTATCGGACACTGAAGCTTTCTTT. Translating it yields CSVLGQLSDTEAFF. Filled out from reference TRBV29-1 and TRBJ1-1, the complete variable domain reads SAVISQKPSRDICQRGTSLTIQCQVDSQVTMMFWYRQQPGQSLTLIATANQGSEATYESGFVIDKFPISRPNLTFSTLTVSNMSPEDSSIYLCSVLGQLSDTEAFFGQGTRLTVV.

The CDR3 loop reads CASSPEGYAYNEQFF. DNA of the CDR3: TGTGCCAGCAGCCCAGAGGGGTACGCGTACAATGAGCAGTTCTTC. V and J are TRBV9 and TRBJ2-1; D tentatively reads TRBD1 or TRBD2 (5 bases each). CDR1 and CDR2 (germline): SGDLS, YYNGEE. V was shortened by 4 bases and J by 4 bases, with 15 bases between the two germline ends. The CDR3 extends over 15 amino acids.

CDR3 residues: CSVDRGQLMNTEAFF. DNA of the CDR3: TGCAGCGTTGATAGGGGACAGCTAATGAACACTGAAGCTTTCTTT. The J gene is TRBJ1-1, the V gene TRBV29-1, with TRBD1 matching over 7 bases. The V segment lost 3 bases and the J segment 0 bases; nucleotides outside the gene matches: 7. CDR1 SQVTM and CDR2 ANQGSEA come from the germline V gene. The CDR3 has 15 residues.

The V and J genes are TRBV30 and TRBJ2-2; 7 bases fit TRBD2. CDR1 and CDR2 (germline): GTSNPN, SVGIG (reference sequence). Trimming took 0 bases from V and 0 from J; bases not matched to a gene: 4. CDR3 length equals 16 residues. CDR3 DNA: TGTGCCTGGAGTGTCGGGAGGACCTCGAACACCGGGGAGCTGTTTTTT. This translates into CAWSVGRTSNTGELFF.

This sequence joins TRBV29-1 and TRBJ1-1; D is possibly TRBD1 (5 bases). CDR3 size: 13 residues. Per the germline V gene, CDR1 is SQVTM and CDR2 is ANQGSEA. Trimming shortened V by 2 bases and J by 1 base, and 8 bases separated the two germline ends. In nucleotides, the CDR3 is TGCAGCGTTGAAATACAGGAGAACACTGAAGCTTTCTTT. It is translated as CSVEIQENTEAFF.

V and J are TRBV30 and TRBJ2-2, with D possibly matching TRBD1 (6 bases). The CDR3 covers 14 residues. Germline CDR1 and CDR2: GTSNPN and SVGIG (reference sequence). With 7 bases removed from V and 1 base from J, the gap between germline ends came to 13 bases. In nucleotides, the CDR3 is TGTGCCTCAAAACGACAGGTGAACACCGGGGAGCTGTTTTTT. This translates into CASKRQVNTGELFF.

The genes are TRBV10-3 and TRBJ1-5; D is perhaps TRBD1 (6 bases). Trimming left V 4 bases short and J 6 bases short, with 13 bases between. The CDR3 runs to 14 residues. Per germline, CDR1 ENHRY and CDR2 SYGVKD. This CDR3 reads CAISGGAAGQPQHF. CDR3 coding DNA: TGTGCCATCAGTGGGGGGGCGGCAGGTCAGCCCCAGCATTTT.

This sequence joins TRBV5-1 and TRBJ2-5; 8 nucleotides align to TRBD2. This CDR3 spans 15 amino acids. V lost 4 bases, J lost 3 bases, and 8 bases stayed unmatched. Germline V gene data show CDR1 as SGHRS and CDR2 as YFSETQ. In DNA form, the CDR3 reads TGCGCCAGCAGCGGCGGGAGGAATGAGAAAGAGACCCAGTACTTC. Protein sequence: CASSGGRNEKETQYF.

This clone was observed many times. V and J are TRBV6-6 and TRBJ2-1, with D possibly being TRBD1 (6 bases). The germline gives CDR1 MNHNY, CDR2 SVGAGI (reference sequence). The CDR3 runs 14 residues. Trimming shortened V by 7 bases and J by 7 bases, and 17 bases separated the two germline ends. The CDR3 loop is CASTTTGNLNEQFF. The CDR3 DNA sequence: TGTGCCAGCACTACAACAGGGAACTTAAATGAGCAGTTCTTC.

About this clone: Other nucleotide sequences in the sample specify the same CDR3. V usage is TRBV30 and J usage is TRBJ1-5, with D tentatively TRBD1 (5 bases). CDR1 GTSNPN and CDR2 SVGIG come from the germline V gene (reference sequence). V was shortened by 1 base and J by 4 bases, with 8 bases between the two germline ends. This CDR3 spans 13 amino acids. CDR3 amino acids: CAWSGQGNQPQHF. For the CDR3, the DNA is TGTGCCTGGAGTGGGCAGGGAAATCAGCCCCAGCATTTT.

This clone was counted only a few times. The chain has TRBV7-9 and TRBJ1-1, with D hard to call. The V end was cut by 5 bases, the J end by 1 base, with 5 bases between. CDR3 size: 12 residues. Germline loops: CDR1 SEHNR, CDR2 FQNEAQ (reference sequence). The CDR3 DNA is TGTGCCAGCAGCCTCCAGAACACTGAAGCTTTCTTT. This translates into CASSLQNTEAFF.

The chain links TRBV29-1 to TRBJ1-4, with 8 nucleotides matching TRBD1. CDR3 length equals 14 residues. The ends lost 1 base at V and 2 bases at J; junction bases unmatched: 0. The germline CDR1 and CDR2 sequences are SQVTM and ANQGSEA. The CDR3 loop reads CSVEGQGTNEKLFF. DNA of the CDR3: TGCAGCGTTGAAGGACAGGGGACTAATGAAAAACTGTTTTTT.

This clone was seen a few times. This chain connects TRBV4-2 to TRBJ2-7; 11 bases match TRBD2. In germline, CDR1 is LGHNA, CDR2 YNFKEQ. The CDR3 sequence is 16 residues long. The junction had 11 bases not matched to a gene; V was cut back by 6 bases and J by 4 bases. CDR3 nucleotide sequence: TGTGCCAGCAGTCCGACTAGCGGGAACCCGGGTTACGAGCAGTACTTC. It translates to CASSPTSGNPGYEQYF.

V and J are TRBV5-1 and TRBJ2-7; TRBD1 matches at 7 bases. CDR1 is SGHRS and CDR2 is YFSETQ in the germline V gene. The CDR3 totals 16 residues. Trimming cost V 2 bases and J 0 bases; bases outside gene matches: 8. The CDR3 here is CASSFGTAQNSYEQYF. In DNA form, the CDR3 reads TGCGCCAGCAGCTTTGGGACAGCGCAGAACTCCTACGAGCAGTACTTC.

CDR3 bases: TGTGCCAGCAGCCCTCGGATGACAACGGGGGCTTTCTTT. It translates to CASSPRMTTGAFF. This sequence joins TRBV11-1 and TRBJ1-1; D ambiguous. CDR3 length: 13 residues. Trimming pared 5 bases from V and 11 bases from J, leaving 18 bases between. Germline CDR1 SGHAT, CDR2 FQDESV (reference sequence).

This rearrangement joins TRBV6-1 to TRBJ1-5, with D perhaps matching TRBD1 (5 bases). The CDR3 has 13 residues. Trimming cost V 6 bases and J 4 bases, with 10 bases left between them. Per the germline V gene, CDR1 is MNHNS and CDR2 is SASEGT. CDR3 DNA: TGTGCCAGCAGACAGGCGACGAATCAGCCCCAGCATTTT. This encodes CASRQATNQPQHF.

V and J are TRBV5-1 and TRBJ2-7, with D perhaps TRBD1 (5 bases). Germline V gives CDR1 SGHRS, CDR2 YFSETQ. The ends were cut back, 7 bases at V and 4 bases at J, with 15 bases in the middle. The CDR3 has 13 amino acids. DNA for the CDR3: TGCGCCAGCCGTAACCAGGGTGAATACGAGCAGTACTTC. Translated, it gives CASRNQGEYEQYF.

V and J are TRBV30 and TRBJ2-7; 7 bases are shared with TRBD1. J lost 4 bases, V lost 4 bases, and 10 bases had no gene match. Germline V gene data show CDR1 as GTSNPN and CDR2 as SVGIG (reference sequence). CDR3 size: 14 residues. CDR3 region: CAWKRGQSSYEQYF. CDR3 nucleotide sequence: TGTGCCTGGAAAAGGGGACAGTCATCTTACGAGCAGTACTTC.

V is TRBV5-1 and J is TRBJ2-5, with a weak D call TRBD1 (5 bases). V lost 2 bases to trimming and J lost 2 bases, with 13 bases between them. CDR3 length equals 15 residues. Per germline, CDR1 SGHRS and CDR2 YFSETQ. The DNA of the CDR3 is TGCGCCAGCAGCTTTTCAAGGACATTTCAAGAGACCCAGTACTTC. As protein: CASSFSRTFQETQYF.